One T cell receptor (beta chain) is described in this entry. The antigen is not known. This sample is drawn from a study of STAT3 mutations in large granular lymphocyte leukemia. The overall study: Roughly half of the longitudinally sequenced T-LGLL patients carried detectable canonical activating STAT3 mutations. The study, taken as a whole, reports: Every T-cell large granular lymphocyte leukemia patient had at least one immunodominant TCR beta clonotype.

Measured with immunoSEQ multiplex PCR; TCRdb has only the in-frame clones, and not every one. The table includes about 10,000 clones, around 90% detected once. CDR1 and CDR2 from the germline V gene are ENHRY and SYGVKD. CDR3 length: 14 residues. V was trimmed by 3 bases and J by 7 bases, leaving 13 bases between them. This TCR derives from a man aged 60 to 75 with T-cell large granular lymphocyte leukemia. Some clones in this sample may be carry-over from other donors' samples. The sequenced sample was peripheral blood mononuclear cells. The chain couples TRBV10-3 to TRBJ1-5; D may be TRBD1 (6 bases). The CDR3 DNA is TGTGCCATCAGTGACCGGACAGTACCCCAGCCCCAGCATTTT. It codes for CAISDRTVPQPQHF.